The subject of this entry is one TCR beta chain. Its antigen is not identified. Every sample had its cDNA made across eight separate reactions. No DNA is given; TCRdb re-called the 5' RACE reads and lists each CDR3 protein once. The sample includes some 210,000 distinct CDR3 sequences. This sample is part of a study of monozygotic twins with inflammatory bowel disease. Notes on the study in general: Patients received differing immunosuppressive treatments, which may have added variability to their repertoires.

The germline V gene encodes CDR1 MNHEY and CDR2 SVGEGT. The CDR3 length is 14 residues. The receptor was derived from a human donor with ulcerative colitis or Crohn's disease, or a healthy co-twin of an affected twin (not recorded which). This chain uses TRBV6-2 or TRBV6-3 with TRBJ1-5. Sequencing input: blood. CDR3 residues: CASTRREGNQPQHF.